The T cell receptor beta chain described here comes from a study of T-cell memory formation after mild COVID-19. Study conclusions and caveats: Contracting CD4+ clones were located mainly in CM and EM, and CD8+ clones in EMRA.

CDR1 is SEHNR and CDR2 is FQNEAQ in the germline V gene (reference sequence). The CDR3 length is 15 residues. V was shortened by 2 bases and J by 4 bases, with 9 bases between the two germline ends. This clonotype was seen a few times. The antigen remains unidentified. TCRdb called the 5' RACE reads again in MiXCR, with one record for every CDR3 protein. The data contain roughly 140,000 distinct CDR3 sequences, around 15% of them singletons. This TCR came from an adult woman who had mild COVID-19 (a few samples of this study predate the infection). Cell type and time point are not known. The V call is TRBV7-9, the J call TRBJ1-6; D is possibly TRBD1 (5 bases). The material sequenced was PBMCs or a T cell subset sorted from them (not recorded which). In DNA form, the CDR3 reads TGTGCCAGCAGCTTACCGGACACATATAATTCACCCCTCCACTTT. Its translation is CASSLPDTYNSPLHF.